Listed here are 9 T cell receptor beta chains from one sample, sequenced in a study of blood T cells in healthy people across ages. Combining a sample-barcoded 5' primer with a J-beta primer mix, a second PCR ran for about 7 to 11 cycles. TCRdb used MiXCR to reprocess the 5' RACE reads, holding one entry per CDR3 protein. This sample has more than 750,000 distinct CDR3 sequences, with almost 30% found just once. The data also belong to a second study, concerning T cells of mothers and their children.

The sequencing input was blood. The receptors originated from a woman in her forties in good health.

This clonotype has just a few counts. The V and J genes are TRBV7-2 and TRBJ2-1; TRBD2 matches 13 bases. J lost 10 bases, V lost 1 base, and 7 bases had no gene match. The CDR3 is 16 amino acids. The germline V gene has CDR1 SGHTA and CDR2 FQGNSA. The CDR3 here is CASSLVFGLAGEEQFF. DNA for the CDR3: TGTGCCAGCAGCTTAGTATTTGGACTAGCGGGAGAAGAGCAGTTCTTC.

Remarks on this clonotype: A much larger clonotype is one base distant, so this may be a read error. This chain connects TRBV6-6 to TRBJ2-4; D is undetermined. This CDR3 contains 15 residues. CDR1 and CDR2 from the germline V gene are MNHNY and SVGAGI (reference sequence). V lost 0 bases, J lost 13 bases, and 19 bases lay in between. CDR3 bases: TGTGCCAGCAGTTACTCGTCCCACGGATCCAATGAGCAGTACTTC. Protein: CASSYSSHGSNEQYF.

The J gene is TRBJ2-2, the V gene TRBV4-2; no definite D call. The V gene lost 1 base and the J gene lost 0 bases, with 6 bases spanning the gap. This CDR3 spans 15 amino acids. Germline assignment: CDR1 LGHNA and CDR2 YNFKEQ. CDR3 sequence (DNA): TGTGCCAGCAGCCAAGTTACACCGAACACCGGGGAGCTGTTTTTT. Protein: CASSQVTPNTGELFF.

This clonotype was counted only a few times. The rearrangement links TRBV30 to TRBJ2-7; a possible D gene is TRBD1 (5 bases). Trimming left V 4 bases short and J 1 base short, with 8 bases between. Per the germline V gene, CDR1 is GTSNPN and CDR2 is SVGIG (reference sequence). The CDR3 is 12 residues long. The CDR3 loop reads CAWTRASYEQYF. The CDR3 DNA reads TGTGCCTGGACCAGGGCATCCTACGAGCAGTACTTC.

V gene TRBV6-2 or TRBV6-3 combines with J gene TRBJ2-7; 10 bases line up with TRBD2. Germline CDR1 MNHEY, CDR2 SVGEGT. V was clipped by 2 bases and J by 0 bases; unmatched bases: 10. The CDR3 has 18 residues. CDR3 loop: CASSYVLAGDPSSYEQYF. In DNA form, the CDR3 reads TGTGCCAGCAGTTACGTCCTAGCGGGGGACCCGAGCTCCTACGAGCAGTACTTC.

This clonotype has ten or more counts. The CDR3 DNA reads as TGTGCCAGCAGCAAGACTAACACTGGTTACGAGCAGTACTTC. Its translation is CASSKTNTGYEQYF. The chain couples TRBV7-2 to TRBJ2-7, with D perhaps TRBD2 (5 bases). This CDR3 spans 14 amino acids. The V end lost 5 bases, the J end lost 4 bases, and 15 bases lay between the germline ends. Germline assignment: CDR1 SGHTA and CDR2 FQGNSA.

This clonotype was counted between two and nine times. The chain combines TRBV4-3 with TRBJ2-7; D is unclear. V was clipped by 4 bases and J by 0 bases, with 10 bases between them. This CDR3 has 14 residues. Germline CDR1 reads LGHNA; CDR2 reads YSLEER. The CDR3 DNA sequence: TGCGCCAGCAGCCCCGACAAGAGCTCCTACGAGCAGTACTTC. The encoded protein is CASSPDKSSYEQYF.

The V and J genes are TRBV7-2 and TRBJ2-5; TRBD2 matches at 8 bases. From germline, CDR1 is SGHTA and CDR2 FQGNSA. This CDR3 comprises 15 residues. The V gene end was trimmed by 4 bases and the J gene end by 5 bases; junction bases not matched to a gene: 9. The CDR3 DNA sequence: TGTGCCAGCAGCTCGAGCGGAGGACTAGCCGAGACCCAGTACTTC. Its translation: CASSSSGGLAETQYF.

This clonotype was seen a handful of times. The CDR3 bases are TGTGCCAGTAGTTGGCGGACAGGCGAAACTAATGAAAAACTGTTTTTT. This gives the protein CASSWRTGETNEKLFF. The V call is TRBV19, the J call TRBJ1-4; 7 bases are a match to TRBD1. The length of the CDR3 is 16 residues. Trimming took 5 bases from V and 1 from J; bases not matched to a gene: 7. In germline, CDR1 is LNHDA, CDR2 SQIVND (reference sequence).